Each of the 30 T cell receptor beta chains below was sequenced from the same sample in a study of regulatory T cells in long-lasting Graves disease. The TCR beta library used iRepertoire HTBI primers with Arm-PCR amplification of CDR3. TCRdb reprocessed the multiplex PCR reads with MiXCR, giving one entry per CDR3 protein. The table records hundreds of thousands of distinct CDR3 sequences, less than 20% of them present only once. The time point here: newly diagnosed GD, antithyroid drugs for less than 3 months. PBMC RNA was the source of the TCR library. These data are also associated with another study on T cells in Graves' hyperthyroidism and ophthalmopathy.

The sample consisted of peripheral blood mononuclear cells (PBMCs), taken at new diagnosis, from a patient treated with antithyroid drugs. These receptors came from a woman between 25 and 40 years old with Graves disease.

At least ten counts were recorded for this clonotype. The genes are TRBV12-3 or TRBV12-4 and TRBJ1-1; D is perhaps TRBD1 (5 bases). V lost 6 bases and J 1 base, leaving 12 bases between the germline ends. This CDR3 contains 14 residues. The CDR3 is CASRGETQNTEAFF. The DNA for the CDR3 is TGTGCCAGCAGGGGGGAGACACAGAACACTGAAGCTTTCTTT.

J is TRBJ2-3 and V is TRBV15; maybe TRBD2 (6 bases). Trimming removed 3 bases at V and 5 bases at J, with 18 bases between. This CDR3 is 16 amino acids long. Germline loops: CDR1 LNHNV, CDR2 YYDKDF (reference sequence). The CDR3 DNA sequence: TGTGCCACCAGCAGCAATGAACGGCGGGGAGGAGATACGCAGTATTTT. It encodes CATSSNERRGGDTQYF.

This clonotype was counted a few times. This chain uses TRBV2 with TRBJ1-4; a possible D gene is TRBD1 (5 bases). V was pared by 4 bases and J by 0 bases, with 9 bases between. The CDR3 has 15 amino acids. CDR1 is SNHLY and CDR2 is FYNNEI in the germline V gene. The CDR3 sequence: CASSVLGATNEKLFF. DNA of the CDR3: TGTGCCAGCAGTGTGCTGGGGGCAACTAATGAAAAACTGTTTTTT.

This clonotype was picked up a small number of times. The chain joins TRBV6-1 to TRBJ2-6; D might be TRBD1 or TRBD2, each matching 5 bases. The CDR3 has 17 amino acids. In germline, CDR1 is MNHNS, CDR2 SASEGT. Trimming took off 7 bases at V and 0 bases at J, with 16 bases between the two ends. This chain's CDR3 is CASKAEWGISGANVLTF. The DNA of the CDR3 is TGTGCCAGCAAGGCAGAATGGGGGATCTCTGGGGCCAACGTCCTGACTTTC.

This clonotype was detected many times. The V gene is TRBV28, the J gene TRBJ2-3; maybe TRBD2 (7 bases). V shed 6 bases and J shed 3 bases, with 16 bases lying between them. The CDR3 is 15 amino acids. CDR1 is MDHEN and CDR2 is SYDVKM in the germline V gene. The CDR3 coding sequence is TGTGCCAGCAGACCACGGGGGGCCGGTACAGATACGCAGTATTTT. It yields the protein CASRPRGAGTDTQYF.

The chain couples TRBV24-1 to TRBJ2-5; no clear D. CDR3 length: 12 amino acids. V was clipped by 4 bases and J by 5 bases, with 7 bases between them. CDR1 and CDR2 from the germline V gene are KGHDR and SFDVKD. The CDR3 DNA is TGTGCCACCAGTGACCCGGGCGAGACCCAGTACTTC. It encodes CATSDPGETQYF.

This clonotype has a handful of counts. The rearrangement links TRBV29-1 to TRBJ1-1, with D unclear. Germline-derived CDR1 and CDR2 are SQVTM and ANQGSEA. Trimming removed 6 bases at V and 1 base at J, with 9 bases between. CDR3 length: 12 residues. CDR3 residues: CSVRKGNTEAFF. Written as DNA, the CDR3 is TGCAGCGTGAGGAAGGGGAACACTGAAGCTTTCTTT.

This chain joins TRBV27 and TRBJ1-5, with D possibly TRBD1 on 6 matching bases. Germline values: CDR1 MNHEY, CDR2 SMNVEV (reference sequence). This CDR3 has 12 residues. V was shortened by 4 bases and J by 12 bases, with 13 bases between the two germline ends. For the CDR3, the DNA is TGTGCCAGCAGTTCCCAGCGGGGGCGCCAGCATTTT. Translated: CASSSQRGRQHF.

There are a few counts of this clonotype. CDR3 nucleotide sequence: TGTGCCAGCAACCGGACTAGCGGCACAGATACGCAGTATTTT. Encoded protein: CASNRTSGTDTQYF. This chain uses TRBV13 with TRBJ2-3; 9 positions match TRBD2. V lost 7 bases and J lost 1; bases outside the gene matches: 3. Germline CDR1 PRHDT, CDR2 FYEKMQ (reference sequence). The CDR3 has 14 amino acids.

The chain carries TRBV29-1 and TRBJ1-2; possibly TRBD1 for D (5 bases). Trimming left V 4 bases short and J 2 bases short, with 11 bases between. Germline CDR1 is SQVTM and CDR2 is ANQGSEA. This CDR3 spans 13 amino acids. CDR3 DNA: TGCAGCGTTGTAGGGGCGGGGAACTATGGCTACACCTTC. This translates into CSVVGAGNYGYTF.

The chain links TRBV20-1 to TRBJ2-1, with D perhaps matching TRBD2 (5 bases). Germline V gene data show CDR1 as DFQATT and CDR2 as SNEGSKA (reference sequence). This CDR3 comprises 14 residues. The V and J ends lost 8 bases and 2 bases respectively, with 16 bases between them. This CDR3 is CSPKSSITYNEQFF. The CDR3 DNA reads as TGCAGTCCCAAATCTAGCATCACCTACAATGAGCAGTTCTTC.

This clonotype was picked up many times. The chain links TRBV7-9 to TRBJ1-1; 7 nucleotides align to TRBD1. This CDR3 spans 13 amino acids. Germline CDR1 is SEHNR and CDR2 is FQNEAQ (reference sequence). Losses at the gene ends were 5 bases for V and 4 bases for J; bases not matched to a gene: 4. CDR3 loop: CASSRRGGTEAFF. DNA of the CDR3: TGTGCCAGCAGCCGCAGGGGGGGCACTGAAGCTTTCTTT.

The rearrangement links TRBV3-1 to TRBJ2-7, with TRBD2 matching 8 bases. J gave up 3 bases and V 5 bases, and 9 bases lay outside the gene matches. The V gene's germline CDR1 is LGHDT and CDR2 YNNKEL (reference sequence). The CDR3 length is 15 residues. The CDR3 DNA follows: TGTGCCAGCAGCGAACTACTTAGCGGGAACTACGAGCAGTACTTC. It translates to CASSELLSGNYEQYF.

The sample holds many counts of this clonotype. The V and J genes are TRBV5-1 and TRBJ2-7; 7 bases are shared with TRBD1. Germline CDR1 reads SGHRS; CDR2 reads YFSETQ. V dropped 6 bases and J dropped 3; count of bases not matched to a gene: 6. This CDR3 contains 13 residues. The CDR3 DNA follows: TGCGCCAGCAAAGCAGGGGGTCTCTACGAGCAGTACTTC. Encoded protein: CASKAGGLYEQYF.

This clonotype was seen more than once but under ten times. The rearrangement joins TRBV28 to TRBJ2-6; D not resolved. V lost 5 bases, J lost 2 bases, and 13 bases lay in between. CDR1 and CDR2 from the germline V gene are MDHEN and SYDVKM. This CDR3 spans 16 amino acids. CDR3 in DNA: TGTGCCAGCAGTACCTTCGACGGAACTGGGGCCAACGTCCTGACTTTC. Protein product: CASSTFDGTGANVLTF.

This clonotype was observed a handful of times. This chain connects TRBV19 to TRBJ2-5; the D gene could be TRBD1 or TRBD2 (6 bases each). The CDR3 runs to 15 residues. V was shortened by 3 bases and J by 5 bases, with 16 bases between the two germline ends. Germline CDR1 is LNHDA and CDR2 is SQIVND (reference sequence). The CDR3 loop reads CASSIGGAFGETQYF. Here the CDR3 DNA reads TGTGCCAGTAGTATCGGGGGCGCGTTTGGGGAGACCCAGTACTTC.

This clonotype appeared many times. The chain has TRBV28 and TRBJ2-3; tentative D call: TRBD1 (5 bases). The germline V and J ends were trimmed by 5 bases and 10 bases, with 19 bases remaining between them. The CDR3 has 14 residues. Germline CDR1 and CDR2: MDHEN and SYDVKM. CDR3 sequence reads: CASSAIGTSRAQYF. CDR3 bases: TGTGCCAGCAGTGCCATCGGCACAAGCAGGGCGCAGTATTTT.

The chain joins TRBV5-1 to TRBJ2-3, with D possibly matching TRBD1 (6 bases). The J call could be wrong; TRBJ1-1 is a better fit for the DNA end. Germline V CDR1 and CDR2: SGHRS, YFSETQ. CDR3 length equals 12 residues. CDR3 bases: TGCGCCAGCAGCTCTGGGACACAGGAAGCTTTCTTT. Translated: CASSSGTQEAFF.

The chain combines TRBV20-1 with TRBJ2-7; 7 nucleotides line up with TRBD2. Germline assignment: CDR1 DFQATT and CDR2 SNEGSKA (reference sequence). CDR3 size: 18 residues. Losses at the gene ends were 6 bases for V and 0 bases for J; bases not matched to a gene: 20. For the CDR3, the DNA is TGCAGTGCCACCTGGGAGGCGGGAGTAGCAACTTCCTCCTACGAGCAGTACTTC. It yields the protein CSATWEAGVATSSYEQYF.

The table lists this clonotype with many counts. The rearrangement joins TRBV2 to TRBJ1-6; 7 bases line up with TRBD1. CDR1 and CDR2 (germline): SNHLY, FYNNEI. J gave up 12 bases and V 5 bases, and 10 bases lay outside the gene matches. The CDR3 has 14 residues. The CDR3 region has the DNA TGTGCCAGCAGTCCTTTGCCGCAGGGGGGACCCCTCCACTTT. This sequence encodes CASSPLPQGGPLHF. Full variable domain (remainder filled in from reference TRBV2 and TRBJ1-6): EPEVTQTPSHQVTQMGQEVILRCVPISNHLYFYWYRQILGQKVEFLVSFYNNEISEKSEIFDDQFSVERPDGSNFTLKIRSTKLEDSAMYFCASSPLPQGGPLHFGNGTRLTVT.

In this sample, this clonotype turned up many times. This CDR3 is CASSQLRGSPLHF. The CDR3 DNA reads TGTGCCAGCAGCCAACTCAGGGGGTCACCCCTCCACTTT. V is TRBV3-1 and J is TRBJ1-6; 7 bases line up with TRBD1. The ends lost 2 bases at V and 10 bases at J; junction bases unmatched: 2. Germline CDR1 LGHDT, CDR2 YNNKEL (reference sequence). The CDR3 is 13 amino acids.

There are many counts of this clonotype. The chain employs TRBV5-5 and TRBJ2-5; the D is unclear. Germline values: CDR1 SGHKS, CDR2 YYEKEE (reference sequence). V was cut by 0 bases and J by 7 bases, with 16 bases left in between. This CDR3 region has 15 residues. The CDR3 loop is CASSLDVARSGTQYF. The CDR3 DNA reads TGTGCCAGCAGCTTGGATGTGGCGCGGTCAGGGACCCAGTACTTC.

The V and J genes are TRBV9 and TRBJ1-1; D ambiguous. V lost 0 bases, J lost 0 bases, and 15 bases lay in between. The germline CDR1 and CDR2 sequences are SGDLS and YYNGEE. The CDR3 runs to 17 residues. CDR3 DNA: TGTGCCAGCAGCGTAGAGGTGGGTCCGGGTGTGAACACTGAAGCTTTCTTT. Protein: CASSVEVGPGVNTEAFF.

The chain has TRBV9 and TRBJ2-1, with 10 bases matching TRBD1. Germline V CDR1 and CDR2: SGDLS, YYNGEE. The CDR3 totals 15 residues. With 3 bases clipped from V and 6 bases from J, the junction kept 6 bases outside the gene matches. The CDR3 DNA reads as TGTGCCAGCAGCGGACGACAGGGGGCGGTCAATGAGCAGTTCTTC. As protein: CASSGRQGAVNEQFF.

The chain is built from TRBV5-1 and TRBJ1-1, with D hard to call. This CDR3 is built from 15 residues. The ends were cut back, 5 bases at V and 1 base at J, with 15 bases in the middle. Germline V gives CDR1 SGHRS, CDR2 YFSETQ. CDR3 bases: TGCGCCAGCAGACCGGAATTGACGGGGAACACTGAAGCTTTCTTT. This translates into CASRPELTGNTEAFF.

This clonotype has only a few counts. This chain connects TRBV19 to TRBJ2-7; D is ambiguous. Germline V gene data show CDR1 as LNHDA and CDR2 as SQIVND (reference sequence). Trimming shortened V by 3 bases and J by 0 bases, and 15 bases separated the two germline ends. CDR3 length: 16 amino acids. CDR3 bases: TGTGCCAGTAGTATTTCAATAGCAAATCCCTCCTACGAGCAGTACTTC. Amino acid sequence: CASSISIANPSYEQYF.

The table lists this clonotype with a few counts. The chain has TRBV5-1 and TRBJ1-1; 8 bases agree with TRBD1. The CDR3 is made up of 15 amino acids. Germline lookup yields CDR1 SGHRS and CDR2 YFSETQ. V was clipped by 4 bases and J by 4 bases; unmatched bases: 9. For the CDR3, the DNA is TGCGCCAGCAGCAAGATGACAGGGGTTGGCACTGAAGCTTTCTTT. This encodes CASSKMTGVGTEAFF.

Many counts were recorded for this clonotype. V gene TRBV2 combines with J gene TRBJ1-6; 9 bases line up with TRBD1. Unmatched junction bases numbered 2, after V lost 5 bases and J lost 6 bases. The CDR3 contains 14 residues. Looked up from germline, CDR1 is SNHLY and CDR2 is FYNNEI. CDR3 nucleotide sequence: TGTGCCAGCAGTAGGACAGGGGCTAATTCACCCCTCCACTTT. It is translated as CASSRTGANSPLHF.

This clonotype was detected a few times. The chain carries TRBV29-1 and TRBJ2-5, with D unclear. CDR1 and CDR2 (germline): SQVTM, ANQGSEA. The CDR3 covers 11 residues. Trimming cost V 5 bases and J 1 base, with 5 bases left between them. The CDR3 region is CSVSVQETQYF. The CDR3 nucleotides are TGCAGCGTTTCGGTCCAAGAGACCCAGTACTTC.

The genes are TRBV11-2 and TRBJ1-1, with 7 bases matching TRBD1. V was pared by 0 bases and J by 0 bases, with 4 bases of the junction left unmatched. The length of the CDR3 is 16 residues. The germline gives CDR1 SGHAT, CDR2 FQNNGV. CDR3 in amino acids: CASSLDRGTVNTEAFF. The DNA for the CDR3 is TGTGCCAGCAGCTTAGATAGGGGGACAGTGAACACTGAAGCTTTCTTT.